A selection of T cell receptor beta chains follows, all from one sample in a study of patients and donors after allogeneic stem cell transplantation. One entry per CDR3 protein results from TCRdb running MiXCR on the RT-PCR reads. The table lists more than 75,000 distinct CDR3 sequences, roughly 5.1% of them singletons. Sequencing was performed on blood, either unsorted or a sorted T cell fraction (not recorded which). Source of these receptors: a human donor who was either an allogeneic HSCT recipient or a stem cell or donor lymphocyte infusion donor (not recorded which). It is not recorded whose cells these are; they may come from a transplant donor. CDR3s leave out the opening cysteine and the closing phenylalanine or tryptophan.

V gene,CDR3 protein
TRBV19,ASTRGLLTGSEFF
TRBV18,ASSPSTGGNEQF
TRBV6-1,ASSPTGVSAEQF
TRBV4-2,ASSQLGQETQY
TRBV5-4,ASNRGGGESYNEQF
TRBV27,ASSPQTGALPYEQY
TRBV10-2,ASSGTGSNYGYT
TRBV20-1,SGTGPSYEQY
TRBV19,ASSIVTVTGELF
TRBV5-1,ASSVSGANTGELF
TRBV7-9,ASSLTGTSGVYEQY
TRBV5-1,ASSLGSLANTEAF
TRBV5-6,ASSLTLAAGGETQY
TRBV10-3,AIRHGTGGAIESPLH
TRBV11-3,ASSLGGVADTQC
TRBV3-1,ASSPPTGTYYEQY
TRBV19,ASSMGAYSNQPQH
TRBV20-1,SVPRPGSFYEQY
TRBV6-1,PSSFQGGPQH
TRBV2,ASSKRLQGETQY
TRBV5-5,ASSTKRIPYEQY
TRBV6-5,ASSLGQGSYNEQF
TRBV11-2,ASSLDHSGERGPQH
TRBV7-2,ASSSTSRVTQY
TRBV7-9,ASSLRRGTGGHEQY
TRBV20-1,SARTDAGWGYT
TRBV20-1,SARESRGYNSPLH
TRBV15,ATSFGQGGNTIY
TRBV5-1,ASSLGLRGGEETQY
TRBV7-9,ASSLSGTGSGYT
TRBV7-9,ASSLGTTVYEQY
TRBV7-9,ASSLLVSSGNTIY
TRBV2,ASIEGYNEQF
TRBV4-1,ASSQVTGTEAF
TRBV20-1,SASAGAEKLF
TRBV28,ASRSPGELF
TRBV4-1,ASSHVTGTINTGELF
TRBV19,ASSFRLAGGAPYNEQF
TRBV6-2/TRBV6-3,ASSKPEWASGNTDTQY
TRBV5-1,ASSFGSEGANVLT
TRBV7-2,ASSLLPSFYEQY
TRBV20-1,SARAGVAASDTEAF